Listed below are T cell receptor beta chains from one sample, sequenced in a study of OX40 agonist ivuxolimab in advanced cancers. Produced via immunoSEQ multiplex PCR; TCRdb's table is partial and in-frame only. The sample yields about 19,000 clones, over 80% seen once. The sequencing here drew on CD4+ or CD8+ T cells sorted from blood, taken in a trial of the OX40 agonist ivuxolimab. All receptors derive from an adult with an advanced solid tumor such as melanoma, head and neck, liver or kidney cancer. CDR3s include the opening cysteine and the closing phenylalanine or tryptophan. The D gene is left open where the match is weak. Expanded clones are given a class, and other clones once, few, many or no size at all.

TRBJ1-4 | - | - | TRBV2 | TGTGCCAGCAGCTTCCGACAGATTTCTAATGAAAAACTGTTTTTT | CASSFRQISNEKLFF
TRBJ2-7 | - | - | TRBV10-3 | TGTGCCATCAGTGAGTCCACAGGATTGACCTACGAGCAGTACTTC | CAISESTGLTYEQYF
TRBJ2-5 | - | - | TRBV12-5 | TGTGCTAGTGGTTCCTCCTCCCGTCCCGCAGGGGTAGAGACCCAGTACTTC | CASGSSSRPAGVETQYF
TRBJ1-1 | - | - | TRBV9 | TGTGCCAGCAGCCCCCCAGGGTTTGGTACTGAAGCTTTCTTT | CASSPPGFGTEAFF
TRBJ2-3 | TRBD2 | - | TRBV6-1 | TGTGCCAGCAGTGCCGCCGGGACTAGCGGGGTACTGGATACGCAGTATTTT | CASSAAGTSGVLDTQYF
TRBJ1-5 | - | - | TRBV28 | TGTGCCAGCGGGGGCCCAGGCTACAATCAGCCCCAGCATTTT | CASGGPGYNQPQHF
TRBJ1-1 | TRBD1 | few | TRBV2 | TGTGCCACCGGACAGGGCCCCGAAGCTTTCTTT | CATGQGPEAFF
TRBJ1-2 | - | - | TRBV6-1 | TGTGCCAGCAGTGAAGCAGCCGCTAACTATGGCTACACCTTC | CASSEAAANYGYTF
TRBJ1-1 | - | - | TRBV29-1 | TGCAGCGCGGTTAAAGTCATGAACACTGAAGCTTTCTTT | CSAVKVMNTEAFF
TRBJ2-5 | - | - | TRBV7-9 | TGTGCCAGCAGCTTACGGGAACAAGAGACCCAGTACTTC | CASSLREQETQYF
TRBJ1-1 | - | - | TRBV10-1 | TGCGCCAGCAGTGCTCGGATAGGGGGGGTGACTGAAGCTTTCTTT | CASSARIGGVTEAFF
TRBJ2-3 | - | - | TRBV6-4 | TGTGCCAGCAGTGATTATAGTTCCTGGGGCTCGCAGGGGGGCACGCAGTATTTT | CASSDYSSWGSQGGTQYF
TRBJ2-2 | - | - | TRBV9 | TGTGCCAGCAGCGTAGGGGGGCTCAACACCGGGGAGCTGTTTTTT | CASSVGGLNTGELFF
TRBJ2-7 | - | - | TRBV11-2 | TGTGCCAGCAGCTTAGGCGACCGCACCTACGAGCAGTACTTC | CASSLGDRTYEQYF
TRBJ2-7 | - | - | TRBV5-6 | TGTGCCAGCAGCTTGTGGGGGGCCGAGCAGTACTTC | CASSLWGAEQYF
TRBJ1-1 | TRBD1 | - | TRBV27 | TGTGCCAGCAGTTTAGGGACAGGGGGCGTTGACACTGAAGCTTTCTTT | CASSLGTGGVDTEAFF
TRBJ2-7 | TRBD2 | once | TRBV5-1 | TGCGCCAGCGGCGGCGGGGGGGCGGGCGAGCAGTACTTC | CASGGGGAGEQYF
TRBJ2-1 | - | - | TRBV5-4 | TGTGCCAGCAGCTTGGAAGGGGCGAATGAGCAGTTCTTC | CASSLEGANEQFF
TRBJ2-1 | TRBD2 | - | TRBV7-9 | TGTGCCAGCAGCCAGGGACTAGCGGGGGGTAATGAGCAGTTCTTC | CASSQGLAGGNEQFF
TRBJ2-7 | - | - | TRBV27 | TGTGCCAGCAGCCCGACAGGCTACGAGCAGTACTTC | CASSPTGYEQYF
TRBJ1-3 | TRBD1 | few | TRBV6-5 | TGTGCCAGCAGACAGGGGTGGAATGTTGGAAACACCATATATTTT | CASRQGWNVGNTIYF
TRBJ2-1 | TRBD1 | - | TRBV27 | TGTGCCAGCAGTAAACCCGGGACAGGGGGCTTGTATGAGCAGTTCTTC | CASSKPGTGGLYEQFF
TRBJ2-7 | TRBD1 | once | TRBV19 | TGTGCCAGTAGTATAAACACAGGGGGCTTATACGAGCAGTACTTC | CASSINTGGLYEQYF
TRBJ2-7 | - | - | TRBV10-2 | TGCGCCAGCGGAGGGGGGTACGAGCAGTACTTC | CASGGGYEQYF
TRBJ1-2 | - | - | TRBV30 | TGTGCCTGGAGTCATGCAGCGGGGAGCTATGGCTACACCTTC | CAWSHAAGSYGYTF
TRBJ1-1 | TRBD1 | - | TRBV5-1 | TGCGCCAGCAGCTTGTGGTCAGGGGGGGACACTGAAGCTTTCTTT | CASSLWSGGDTEAFF
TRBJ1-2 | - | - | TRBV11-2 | TGTGCCAGCAGCTTTGTAGAGGGACACATCTATGGCTACACCTTC | CASSFVEGHIYGYTF
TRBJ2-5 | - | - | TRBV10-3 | TGTGCCATCAGTGACTTTGATTCTCTAGATCGAGGAGAGACCCAGTACTTC | CAISDFDSLDRGETQYF
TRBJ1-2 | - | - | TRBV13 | TGTGCCAGCAGCCCCGCACTGGACTCCTATGGCTACACCTTC | CASSPALDSYGYTF
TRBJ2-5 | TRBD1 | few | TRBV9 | TGTGCCAGCAGCGCTGGACAGGGTTCCCCTACCCTCGTTGGGACCCAGTACTTC | CASSAGQGSPTLVGTQYF
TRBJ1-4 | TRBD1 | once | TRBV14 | TGTGCCAGCAGCCAAGACAGGGGGACTAATGAAAAACTGTTTTTT | CASSQDRGTNEKLFF
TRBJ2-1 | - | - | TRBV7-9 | TGTGCCAGCACCTCATTCGGCCCCTTGAACAATGAGCAGTTCTTC | CASTSFGPLNNEQFF
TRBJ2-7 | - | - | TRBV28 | TGTGCCAGCAGCTACCCACTTGTTACCTACGAGCAGTACTTC | CASSYPLVTYEQYF
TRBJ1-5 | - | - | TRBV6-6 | TGTGCCAGCAGCCTCAACGGGTTCTATCAGCCCCAGCATTTT | CASSLNGFYQPQHF
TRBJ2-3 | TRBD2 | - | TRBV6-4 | TGTGCCAGCAGTGACTCCTTTGGCGGGGGGGCCGGCACAGATACGCAGTATTTT | CASSDSFGGGAGTDTQYF
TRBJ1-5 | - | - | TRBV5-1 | TGCGCCAGCAGCTTGTATCCCAATGGAGACCAGCCCCAGCATTTT | CASSLYPNGDQPQHF
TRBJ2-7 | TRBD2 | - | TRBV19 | TGTGCCAGTAGTATCGGTAGCGGGGTATCCTACGAGCAGTACTTC | CASSIGSGVSYEQYF
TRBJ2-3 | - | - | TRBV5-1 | TGCGCCAGCGACCCGACAGTATACACAGATACGCAGTATTTT | CASDPTVYTDTQYF
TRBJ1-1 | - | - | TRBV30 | TGTGCCTGGAGTATCCTCAGGGCGGAACCTGAAGCTTTCTTT | CAWSILRAEPEAFF
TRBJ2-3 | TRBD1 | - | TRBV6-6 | TGTGCCAGCAGTTACTCACGGACAGGGGGCAAGGATACGCAGTATTTT | CASSYSRTGGKDTQYF
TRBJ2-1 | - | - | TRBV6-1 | TGTGCCAGCAGGGGCAGAGACTCCTCCTACAATGAGCAGTTCTTC | CASRGRDSSYNEQFF
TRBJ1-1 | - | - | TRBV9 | TGTGCCAGCAGCCTCAGCGGGGGGCTCACTGAAGCTTTCTTT | CASSLSGGLTEAFF
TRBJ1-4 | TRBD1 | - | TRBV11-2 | TGTGCCAGCAGCTTCGGGACAGGGGGAGAAAAACTGTTTTTT | CASSFGTGGEKLFF
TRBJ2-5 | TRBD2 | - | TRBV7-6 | TGTGCCAGCAGCTTTGGACTAGCGGGGGGACTCCAAGAGACCCAGTACTTC | CASSFGLAGGLQETQYF
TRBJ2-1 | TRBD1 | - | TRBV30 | TGTGCCTGGAGTCCCGGGACAGCGCAGTTCTTC | CAWSPGTAQFF
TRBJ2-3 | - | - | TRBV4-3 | TGCGCCAGCAGCCAAGATAAGGCAGATACGCAGTATTTT | CASSQDKADTQYF
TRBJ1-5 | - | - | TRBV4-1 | TGCGCCAGCAGCCAATTCCCGGCCCGGGGACGGGCGGACAATCAGCCCCAGCATTTT | CASSQFPARGRADNQPQHF